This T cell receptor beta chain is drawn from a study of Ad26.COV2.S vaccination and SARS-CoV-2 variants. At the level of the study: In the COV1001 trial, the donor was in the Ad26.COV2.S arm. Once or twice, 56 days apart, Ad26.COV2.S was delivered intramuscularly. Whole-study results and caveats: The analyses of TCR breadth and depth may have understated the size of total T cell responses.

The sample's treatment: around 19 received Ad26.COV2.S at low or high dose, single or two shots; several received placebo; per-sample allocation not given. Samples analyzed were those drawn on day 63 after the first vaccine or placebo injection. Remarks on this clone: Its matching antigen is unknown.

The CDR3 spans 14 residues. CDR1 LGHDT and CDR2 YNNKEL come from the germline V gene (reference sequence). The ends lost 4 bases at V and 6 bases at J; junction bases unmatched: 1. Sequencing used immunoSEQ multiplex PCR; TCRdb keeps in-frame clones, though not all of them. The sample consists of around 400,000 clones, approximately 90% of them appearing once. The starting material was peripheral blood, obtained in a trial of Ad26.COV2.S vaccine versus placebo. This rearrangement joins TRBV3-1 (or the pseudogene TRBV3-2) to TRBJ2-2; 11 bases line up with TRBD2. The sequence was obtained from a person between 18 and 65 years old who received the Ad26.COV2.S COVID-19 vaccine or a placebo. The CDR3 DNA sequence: TGTGCCAGCAGCCTAGCGGGAGGGTCCGGGGAGCTGTTTTTT. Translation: CASSLAGGSGELFF.